This T cell receptor (beta chain) comes out of a study of shared clonotypes between healthy human individuals. This clone is a singleton in its sample. The junction and the germline gene differ at one end; a read error may be behind it. CDR1 SGHRS and CDR2 YFSETQ come from the germline V gene. This CDR3 has 13 amino acids. Repertoires were generated with immunoSEQ multiplex PCR, while TCRdb's copy carries only in-frame clones and drops some. In the table there are fewer than 600,000 clones, around 81% of which are singletons. The clonotype was recovered from a woman in her thirties or forties in good health. Some clones in this sample may be carry-over from other donors' samples. V is TRBV5-1 and J is TRBJ2-5, with unresolved D. The sequenced sample was PBMCs. CDR3 amino acids: CASSWMVQEIQYF. CDR3 coding DNA: TGCGCCAGCAGCTGGATGGTACAAGAGATCCAGTACTTC.